This T cell receptor beta chain was identified during a study of CD8 T cells in Susac syndrome. An amount of RNA that ranged from roughly 0.5 to 1 ug was reverse transcribed with random hexamers. It was immunoSEQ multiplex PCR that amplified TCR beta CDR3 across 54 Vbeta and 13 Jbeta. In TCRdb, the immunoSEQ multiplex PCR reads were re-called with MiXCR into one record per CDR3 protein. The sample lists about 250,000 distinct CDR3 sequences, just under 95% occurring once. CD8+ and CD4+ T cells circulating in blood were sequenced for TCR beta. V shed 6 bases and J 5 bases; nucleotides not matched to a gene: 14. CDR3 length: 16 residues.

The sequenced sample consisted of CD4+ T cells from PBMCs. This clonotype was obtained from a human donor with multiple sclerosis. This chain connects TRBV12-3 or TRBV12-4 to TRBJ2-3, with 7 bases aligning to TRBD1. The CDR3 loop reads CASSRTTGSSLDTQYF. For the CDR3, the DNA is TGTGCCAGCAGCAGGACGACAGGGTCAAGCTTAGATACGCAGTATTTT.